The 26 T cell receptor beta chains below all came from one sample that was sequenced in a study of CD8+ T cells in alopecia areata. Treatment defined: oral pan-JAK inhibitor, 5-10 mg twice daily. Investigators isolated RNA and reverse transcribed it into cDNA to act as the sequencing template. The assay was immunoSEQ multiplex PCR, and TCRdb's table has in-frame clones only and misses some. The sample carries fewer than 200,000 clones, approximately 52% recorded once. The input for sequencing was CD4+ T cells sorted from blood, taken at roughly week 55, from a patient treated with tofacitinib. The receptors stem from a human donor with alopecia areata.

CDR3 sequence (DNA): TGTGCCATCAGTTATAAGAAAGGCTACGAGCAGTACTTC. This translates into CAISYKKGYEQYF. The rearrangement joins TRBV10-3 to TRBJ2-7; D gene ambiguous. V was cut by 5 bases and J by 3 bases, with 11 bases left in between. CDR3 size: 13 residues. Germline lookup yields CDR1 ENHRY and CDR2 SYGVKD.

The chain combines TRBV5-1 with TRBJ2-5; 7 positions match TRBD1. V gave up 5 bases and J gave up 1 base; unmatched junction bases: 5. In germline, CDR1 is SGHRS, CDR2 YFSETQ. This CDR3 region has 14 residues. The CDR3 region is CASRSGTAQETQYF. The CDR3 nucleotides read TGCGCCAGCAGATCGGGGACAGCCCAAGAGACCCAGTACTTC.

The V and J genes are TRBV5-6 and TRBJ1-1; no clear D gene. This CDR3 region has 12 residues. Trimming left V 1 base short and J 7 bases short, with 8 bases between. In germline, CDR1 is SGHDT, CDR2 YYEEEE. The CDR3 is CASSLTRDEAFF. CDR3 nucleotides: TGTGCCAGCAGCTTGACCCGGGATGAAGCTTTCTTT.

This clone was seen more than once but under ten times. This chain links TRBV29-1 with TRBJ2-5; the D gene is possibly TRBD1 (6 bases). This CDR3 is built from 14 residues. Trimming took off 5 bases at V and 4 bases at J, with 17 bases between the two ends. In germline, CDR1 is SQVTM, CDR2 ANQGSEA. CDR3 protein: CSVLAKQGGETQYF. DNA of the CDR3: TGCAGCGTTCTCGCCAAACAGGGTGGAGAGACCCAGTACTTC.

The genes are TRBV6-6 and TRBJ2-7; D gene unclear. Trimming shortened V by 4 bases and J by 3 bases, and 4 bases separated the two germline ends. The CDR3 totals 11 residues. Looked up from germline, CDR1 is MNHNY and CDR2 is SVGAGI (reference sequence). CDR3 in DNA: TGTGCCAGCAGTTTTAACTACGAGCAGTACTTC. This translates into CASSFNYEQYF.

This sequence joins TRBV4-1 and TRBJ2-3; a possible D gene is TRBD1 (5 bases). The germline CDR1 and CDR2 sequences are MGHRA and YSYEKL. The CDR3 covers 15 residues. V lost 3 bases to trimming and J lost 4 bases, with 14 bases between them. The DNA of the CDR3 is TGCGCCAGCAGCCATCAGAGCCAGGGCCCAGATACGCAGTATTTT. It codes for CASSHQSQGPDTQYF.

The genes are TRBV14 and TRBJ2-7; D is unclear. The CDR3 runs 13 residues. V was trimmed by 3 bases and J by 3 bases, leaving 9 bases between them. Germline CDR1 and CDR2: SGHDN and FVKESK. The CDR3 sequence: CASSQLDFYEQYF. CDR3 DNA sequence: TGTGCCAGCAGCCAGCTGGATTTCTACGAGCAGTACTTC.

The chain combines TRBV30 with TRBJ1-5, with no clear D. Between the trimmed V and J ends, which lost 3 bases and 3 bases, there was a span of 12 bases. CDR1 and CDR2 (germline): GTSNPN, SVGIG (reference sequence). The CDR3 is made up of 14 amino acids. The CDR3 region has the DNA TGTGCCTGGAGGGGCCCCGGGCCCAATCAGCCCCAGCATTTT. Protein product: CAWRGPGPNQPQHF.

The chain has TRBV29-1 and TRBJ2-4; D perhaps matches TRBD1 (6 bases). The CDR3 spans 16 residues. CDR1 is SQVTM, CDR2 ANQGSEA, per germline. V was clipped by 4 bases and J by 2 bases, with 18 bases between them. The CDR3 region has the DNA TGCAGCGTTGCACTACTGACAGGCATGTCCAAAAACATTCAGTACTTC. This codes for CSVALLTGMSKNIQYF.

This clone turned up a few times. The V gene is TRBV4-3, the J gene TRBJ2-1, with 10 bases matching TRBD2. CDR3 length: 16 residues. Germline CDR1 LGHNA, CDR2 YSLEER. Trimming cost V 5 bases and J 7 bases; bases outside gene matches: 11. CDR3 sequence: CASSDPAGGLINEQFF. Written as DNA, the CDR3 is TGCGCCAGCAGCGACCCAGCGGGGGGGCTGATAAATGAGCAGTTCTTC.

This clone came up a few times. The gene calls are TRBV29-1 and TRBJ2-5, with D maybe TRBD1 (6 bases). The germline V gene encodes CDR1 SQVTM and CDR2 ANQGSEA. CDR3 length: 13 amino acids. V shed 5 bases and J shed 5 bases, with 15 bases lying between them. CDR3 DNA sequence: TGCAGCGTTACGGGCAGGGGCGGCGAGACCCAGTACTTC. Its protein is CSVTGRGGETQYF.

This clone is a singleton in its sample. The rearrangement links TRBV4-1 to TRBJ2-7; 16 nucleotides align to TRBD2. The V segment lost 3 bases and the J segment 7 bases; nucleotides outside the gene matches: 3. The CDR3 extends over 15 amino acids. Per germline, CDR1 MGHRA and CDR2 YSYEKL. Here the CDR3 reads CASSQGTSGGEEQYF. CDR3 sequence (DNA): TGCGCCAGCAGCCAGGGGACTAGCGGGGGGGAGGAGCAGTACTTC.

This clone appeared a few times. The V call is TRBV19, the J call TRBJ1-1; 8 bases match TRBD1. The CDR3 runs 17 residues. Germline V gene lookup returns CDR1 LNHDA and CDR2 SQIVND (reference sequence). J was trimmed by 0 bases and V by 3 bases; bases with no gene match: 9. CDR3 amino acids: CASSMGTGRAMNTEAFF. As DNA, the CDR3 is TGTGCCAGTAGTATGGGGACAGGCCGCGCCATGAACACTGAAGCTTTCTTT.

The chain joins TRBV29-1 to TRBJ2-5, with 7 bases fitting TRBD1. This CDR3 is built from 12 residues. Germline CDR1 reads SQVTM; CDR2 reads ANQGSEA. Unmatched junction bases numbered 4, after V lost 5 bases and J lost 4 bases. CDR3 sequence: CSVRQGSETQYF. CDR3 sequence (DNA): TGCAGCGTTCGACAGGGCTCAGAGACCCAGTACTTC.

This chain joins TRBV6-5 and TRBJ2-7, with 7 bases lining up with TRBD1. Germline CDR1 reads MNHEY; CDR2 reads SVGAGI. The trim removed 0 bases at V and 3 bases at J, leaving 8 bases unmatched. The CDR3 runs to 16 residues. CDR3 sequence reads: CASSYSGGRGSYEQYF. DNA of the CDR3: TGTGCCAGCAGTTACTCAGGGGGCCGTGGCAGCTACGAGCAGTACTTC.

V gene TRBV15 combines with J gene TRBJ2-3; no reliable D call. Germline V gene sequence: CDR1 LNHNV, CDR2 YYDKDF (reference sequence). This CDR3 has 13 residues. V was shortened by 6 bases and J by 0 bases, with 7 bases between the two germline ends. CDR3 DNA: TGTGCCACCAGGGGCCTAAGCACAGATACGCAGTATTTT. It codes for CATRGLSTDTQYF.

V is TRBV10-3 and J is TRBJ1-2; 7 nucleotides agree with TRBD1. The CDR3 sequence is 12 residues long. CDR1 and CDR2 from the germline V gene are ENHRY and SYGVKD. Unmatched junction bases numbered 10, after V lost 10 bases and J lost 8 bases. The CDR3 nucleotides are TGTGCCAGCTGGGAGACAGGGAGGGGCTACACCTTC. Translating it yields CASWETGRGYTF.

V is TRBV15 and J is TRBJ2-5, with TRBD2 as a possible D gene (6 bases). Trimming took off 0 bases at V and 5 bases at J, with 16 bases between the two ends. CDR1 is LNHNV, CDR2 YYDKDF, per germline (reference sequence). The CDR3 sequence is 16 residues long. The CDR3 here is CATSRDKRAESETQYF. CDR3 nucleotide sequence: TGTGCCACCAGCAGAGATAAGCGGGCCGAGTCGGAGACCCAGTACTTC.

This clone was observed a handful of times. The chain recombines TRBV29-1 with TRBJ2-7; 7 nucleotides line up with TRBD2. V shed 4 bases, J shed 6 bases, and the junction held 6 bases outside the gene matches. The germline V gene has CDR1 SQVTM and CDR2 ANQGSEA. This CDR3 has 12 residues. CDR3 residues: CSVVREGLEQYF. As DNA, the CDR3 is TGCAGCGTTGTGAGGGAGGGACTCGAGCAGTACTTC.

V usage is TRBV4-2 and J usage is TRBJ1-1; possible D gene TRBD1, 6 bases. In germline, CDR1 is LGHNA, CDR2 YNFKEQ. The CDR3 has 13 amino acids. Trimming pared 2 bases from V and 7 bases from J, leaving 11 bases between. This CDR3 reads CASSQSDRNEAFF. The CDR3 bases are TGTGCCAGCAGCCAATCGGACAGAAATGAAGCTTTCTTT.

V is TRBV30 and J is TRBJ2-1, with D unclear. V was shortened by 3 bases and J by 7 bases, with 19 bases between the two germline ends. CDR3 length equals 15 residues. Germline V gives CDR1 GTSNPN, CDR2 SVGIG (reference sequence). The DNA of the CDR3 is TGTGCCTGGAGCGTAAGGGTGCTGAGCCTAAATGAGCAGTTCTTC. Its translation: CAWSVRVLSLNEQFF. Looking up the rest from reference TRBV30 and TRBJ2-1 gives the full variable domain: SQTIHQWPATLVQPVGSPLSLECTVEGTSNPNLYWYRQAAGRGLQLLFYSVGIGQISSEVPQNLSASRPQDRQFILSSKKLLLSDSGFYLCAWSVRVLSLNEQFFGPGTRLTVL.

V and J are TRBV9 and TRBJ1-3; D call uncertain. The CDR3 extends over 14 amino acids. V gave up 1 base and J gave up 4 bases, with 9 bases separating them. Germline V gene data show CDR1 as SGDLS and CDR2 as YYNGEE. The CDR3 loop reads CASSVTGSGNTIYF. CDR3 in DNA: TGTGCCAGCAGCGTAACGGGGTCAGGAAACACCATATATTTT.

This chain uses TRBV27 with TRBJ2-5, with D hard to call. Germline-derived CDR1 and CDR2 are MNHEY and SMNVEV (reference sequence). This CDR3 comprises 13 residues. V lost 6 bases to trimming and J lost 5 bases, with 13 bases between them. The DNA for the CDR3 is TGTGCCAGCAGAGACTCCGATCGGGAGACCCAGTACTTC. It specifies CASRDSDRETQYF.

This clone was picked up a small number of times. This chain uses TRBV7-9 with TRBJ1-4, with D unresolved. Looked up from germline, CDR1 is SEHNR and CDR2 is FQNEAQ (reference sequence). Deletions cut 5 bases from V and 7 bases from J, with 17 bases between. The CDR3 covers 15 residues. The CDR3 loop reads CASSISTIQAEKLFF. The CDR3 DNA reads TGTGCCAGCAGCATATCGACTATCCAAGCTGAAAAACTGTTTTTT.

A few counts support this clone. The chain joins TRBV5-1 to TRBJ2-4; D is perhaps TRBD1 (5 bases). V lost 4 bases, J lost 5 bases, and 16 bases lay in between. The CDR3 totals 15 residues. Germline V gives CDR1 SGHRS, CDR2 YFSETQ. CDR3 in amino acids: CASSVGRVQENIQYF. The CDR3 bases are TGCGCCAGCAGCGTAGGTAGGGTACAGGAAAACATTCAGTACTTC. The full variable domain, rest sourced from reference TRBV5-1 and TRBJ2-4, is KAGVTQTPRYLIKTRGQQVTLSCSPISGHRSVSWYQQTPGQGLQFLFEYFSETQRNKGNFPGRFSGRQFSNSRSEMNVSTLELGDSALYLCASSVGRVQENIQYFGAGTRLSVL.

This clone was detected many times. V usage is TRBV28 and J usage is TRBJ2-1, with no clear D. The CDR3 runs to 12 residues. Per the germline V gene, CDR1 is MDHEN and CDR2 is SYDVKM. V lost 5 bases and J 3 bases, leaving 5 bases between the germline ends. In nucleotides, the CDR3 is TGTGCCAGCAGTCTACTCTACAATGAGCAGTTCTTC. Its protein is CASSLLYNEQFF.